Shown below are 9 T cell receptor beta chains from a single sample sequenced in a study of T cell changes during pregnancy in multiple sclerosis (dated by TCRdb to about 2019). The protocol used for the library was the immunoSEQ multiplex PCR assay. Entries here come from immuneACCESS through TCRdb and include only in-frame sequences with V and J called. Some clones fail to appear in such tables; in the studies checked, an unresolved V gene covers under half of the shortfall, and the cause of the remainder is unknown. For this sample there are more than 85,000 clones; 94% appear just once. The ten largest make up about 0.9% of the sample. The input for sequencing was peripheral blood, taken before pregnancy. These receptor sequences come from a female donor with multiple sclerosis, enrolled in a pregnancy study.

This clone was counted once. This chain uses TRBV9 with TRBJ2-1; 9 nucleotides align to TRBD2. Germline V gene data show CDR1 as SGDLS and CDR2 as YYNGEE. V was clipped by 4 bases and J by 6 bases; unmatched bases: 11. This CDR3 has 16 residues. The CDR3 loop reads CASSISGRPNSNEQFF. Written as DNA, the CDR3 is TGTGCCAGCAGCATCAGCGGGAGGCCGAATTCCAATGAGCAGTTCTTC.

V is TRBV5-6 and J is TRBJ2-7; 8 bases are a match to TRBD1. This CDR3 has 16 amino acids. The trim removed 0 bases at V and 0 bases at J, leaving 5 bases unmatched. CDR1 and CDR2 (germline): SGHDT, YYEEEE. The CDR3 nucleotides read TGTGCCAGCAGCTTGGGACAGGGGCTCAGCTCCTACGAGCAGTACTTC. Protein: CASSLGQGLSSYEQYF.

V usage is TRBV18 and J usage is TRBJ1-2, with TRBD1 matching 9 bases. Germline CDR1 KGHSH, CDR2 LQKENI. The CDR3 extends over 15 amino acids. J gave up 4 bases and V 4 bases, and 7 bases lay outside the gene matches. The CDR3 DNA is TGTGCCAGCTCACGCGCGGACAGGGGTGGCTATGGCTACACCTTC. Encoded protein: CASSRADRGGYGYTF.

This clone was recorded once. The chain combines TRBV5-1 with TRBJ2-1, with 8 bases that match TRBD2. This CDR3 is 17 amino acids long. The germline V gene encodes CDR1 SGHRS and CDR2 YFSETQ. J lost 7 bases, V lost 0 bases, and 12 bases had no gene match. For the CDR3, the DNA is TGCGCCAGCAGCTTGGGCGCGCGCCTTGCTAGCGGGAATGAGCAGTTCTTC. Protein sequence: CASSLGARLASGNEQFF.

The V call is TRBV11-2, the J call TRBJ1-1; 7 nucleotides agree with TRBD1. Germline CDR1 is SGHAT and CDR2 is FQNNGV. The V segment lost 3 bases and the J segment 7 bases; nucleotides outside the gene matches: 8. This CDR3 spans 14 amino acids. CDR3 protein: CASSFTDRANEAFF. DNA for the CDR3: TGTGCCAGCAGCTTTACCGACAGGGCCAATGAAGCTTTCTTT.

The chain's CDR3 is CASSQYIAADNEQFF. CDR3 in DNA: TGCGCCAGCAGCCAATACATAGCGGCTGACAATGAGCAGTTCTTC. The genes are TRBV4-1 and TRBJ2-1, with D perhaps matching TRBD2 (6 bases). Germline CDR1 is MGHRA and CDR2 is YSYEKL. Trimming shortened V by 2 bases and J by 5 bases, and 13 bases separated the two germline ends. The CDR3 is made up of 15 amino acids.

The chain employs TRBV5-1 and TRBJ2-5, with D tentatively TRBD1 (6 bases). V shed 0 bases and J shed 6 bases, with 12 bases lying between them. The germline gives CDR1 SGHRS, CDR2 YFSETQ. CDR3 length: 14 residues. CDR3 residues: CASSLVGGSKTQYF. The CDR3 DNA is TGCGCCAGCAGCTTGGTAGGGGGAAGTAAGACCCAGTACTTC.

V is TRBV5-5 and J is TRBJ2-1; D call uncertain. The V and J ends lost 4 bases and 1 base respectively, with 15 bases between them. Germline CDR1 and CDR2: SGHKS and YYEKEE (reference sequence). The CDR3 is 16 residues long. CDR3 protein: CASSILLVLSYNEQFF. The CDR3 nucleotides read TGTGCCAGCAGCATCCTCCTAGTACTTTCCTACAATGAGCAGTTCTTC.

The rearrangement uses TRBV4-1 and TRBJ2-4; D may be TRBD1 (6 bases). V was pared by 1 base and J by 0 bases, with 13 bases between. The CDR3 is made up of 17 amino acids. The germline V gene encodes CDR1 MGHRA and CDR2 YSYEKL. The CDR3 DNA reads as TGCGCCAGCAGCCAAGGGGGGCCACAGCTAGCCAAAAACATTCAGTACTTC. Its protein product is CASSQGGPQLAKNIQYF.